Listed below are T cell receptor beta chains from one sample, sequenced in a study of CD8+ T cells in alopecia areata. Libraries were prepared by immunoSEQ multiplex PCR; TCRdb keeps only in-frame clonotypes and omits some of them. The data contain 150,000 to 200,000 clones, roughly three fifths of them seen just once; the ten biggest clones take up approximately 1.4%. The source material was CD4+ T cells sorted from blood, sampled around week 50, from a patient treated with tofacitinib. These receptors were taken from a human donor with alopecia areata. Both conserved end residues are part of each CDR3. D genes are given only for firm matches. Clone size is given for some rows only: seen once, a few or many times, or a class if the clone is expanded.

-	TRBV29-1	TRBD2	TRBJ2-3	CSALLAGGPGTQYF	TGCAGCGCCTTACTAGCGGGGGGCCCCGGGACGCAGTATTTT
-	TRBV30	-	TRBJ1-1	CAWSGPGDTEAFF	TGTGCCTGGAGTGGCCCTGGGGACACTGAAGCTTTCTTT
few	TRBV5-6	TRBD1	TRBJ2-5	CASSYGTGKTQYF	TGTGCCAGCAGCTACGGGACAGGAAAGACCCAGTACTTC
few	TRBV5-1	TRBD2	TRBJ2-3	CASSLDAGEVTDTQYF	TGCGCCAGCAGCTTGGATGCGGGAGAAGTCACAGATACGCAGTATTTT
-	TRBV9	-	TRBJ1-2	CASNGGGQGYTF	TGTGCCAGCAACGGCGGGGGGCAAGGCTACACCTTC
-	TRBV7-2	TRBD1	TRBJ1-1	CASSLTDRGWTEAFF	TGTGCCAGCAGCTTAACGGACAGGGGATGGACTGAAGCTTTCTTT
-	TRBV2	-	TRBJ2-5	CASLTPGGWQETQYF	TGTGCCAGCCTCACACCGGGGGGCTGGCAAGAGACCCAGTACTTC
-	TRBV19	TRBD1	TRBJ1-2	CASSIKGATGTGENYGYTF	TGTGCCAGTAGTATCAAGGGCGCCACCGGGACAGGGGAGAACTATGGCTACACCTTC
-	TRBV9	TRBD1	TRBJ1-2	CASSVESQGAVYGYTF	TGTGCCAGCAGCGTAGAATCCCAGGGGGCGGTCTATGGCTACACCTTC
-	TRBV5-1	-	TRBJ2-3	CASRVGDSTLDTQYF	TGCGCCAGCAGGGTAGGGGATTCCACACTCGATACGCAGTATTTT
-	TRBV29-1	-	TRBJ2-7	CSVTERYHEQYF	TGCAGCGTTACCGAGCGGTATCACGAGCAGTACTTC
-	TRBV5-5	TRBD1	TRBJ2-5	CASSLGLIRTGQETQYF	TGTGCCAGCAGCTTGGGATTGATACGGACAGGGCAGGAGACCCAGTACTTC
-	TRBV30	-	TRBJ1-2	CAWTPPGGSRGTF	TGTGCCTGGACCCCTCCGGGCGGCTCCCGGGGCACCTTC
-	TRBV4-3	-	TRBJ2-7	CASSQPSRKGTYEQYF	TGCGCCAGCAGCCAGCCGTCGAGGAAAGGGACCTACGAGCAGTACTTC
-	TRBV30	-	TRBJ2-2	CAWSVIPNTGELFF	TGTGCCTGGAGTGTCATTCCGAACACCGGGGAGCTGTTTTTT
-	TRBV6-1	-	TRBJ2-3	CASSVGINPSTDTQYF	TGTGCCAGCAGTGTTGGCATAAATCCTAGCACAGATACGCAGTATTTT
-	TRBV4-3	TRBD1	TRBJ1-6	CASSQEVGGLAGTLHF	TGCGCCAGCAGCCAAGAGGTAGGGGGCCTTGCTGGGACCCTCCACTTT
-	TRBV20-1	-	TRBJ2-7	CSVRDAYEQYF	TGCAGTGTGAGGGATGCCTACGAGCAGTACTTC
few	TRBV10-3	TRBD1	TRBJ1-1	CAIRKDRGNTEAFF	TGTGCCATCAGGAAAGACAGGGGGAACACTGAAGCTTTCTTT
-	TRBV5-6	TRBD2	TRBJ2-7	CASSLGTTRGTYEQYF	TGTGCCAGCAGCTTAGGGACTACGCGTGGTACCTACGAGCAGTACTTC
-	TRBV4-3	-	TRBJ2-5	CASSQATKETQYF	TGCGCCAGCAGCCAAGCTACGAAGGAGACCCAGTACTTC
-	TRBV25-1	TRBD2	TRBJ2-1	CASSFSGGAAEQFF	TGTGCCAGCAGCTTTAGCGGGGGGGCCGCTGAGCAGTTCTTC
once	TRBV9	-	TRBJ1-4	CASSAGDWNEKLFF	TGTGCCAGCAGCGCAGGGGATTGGAATGAAAAACTGTTTTTT
-	TRBV29-1	-	TRBJ2-2	CSVADPGELFF	TGCAGCGTTGCAGATCCCGGGGAGCTGTTTTTT
once	TRBV12-5	-	TRBJ1-1	CASGLPPENTEAFF	TGTGCTAGTGGTTTGCCACCTGAGAACACTGAAGCTTTCTTT
-	TRBV7-2	TRBD2	TRBJ2-1	CASSRRLAGSNNEQFF	TGTGCCAGCAGCCGACGACTAGCGGGATCGAACAATGAGCAGTTCTTC
-	TRBV2	-	TRBJ2-7	CAIRQSSYEQYF	TGTGCCATTAGACAGAGCTCCTACGAGCAGTACTTC
few	TRBV5-1	TRBD2	TRBJ2-3	CASGTIAGGLNTQYF	TGCGCCAGCGGAACGATAGCGGGGGGACTAAATACGCAGTATTTT